This T cell receptor beta chain was observed in a study of regulatory and conventional T cells in RAG deficiency. Using immunoSEQ multiplex PCR, the repertoire was profiled, and TCRdb retains in-frame clones only, with some absent. The table includes tens of thousands of clones, around 96% detected once. As for this clone: Its cognate antigen is unknown.

CDR1 GTSNPN and CDR2 SVGIG come from the germline V gene (reference sequence). CDR3 length: 14 residues. The germline V and J ends were trimmed by 0 bases and 1 base, with 7 bases remaining between them. Whole-study results and caveats: RAG-deficient patients showed markedly lower Shannon entropy and higher Simpson indices than control T-cell subsets.

The sorted conventional CD4+ T cells were CD25-low and CD127-high, with genomic DNA sequenced. The same specimen was also included in a second study, on regulatory T cells. As reported in that work: Primers: 52 TRBV forward and 13 TRBJ reverse.

This receptor was identified in a human donor in good health. The sequencing input was CD25- CD4+ T cells sorted from blood. This chain uses TRBV30 with TRBJ1-3; D gene unclear. The CDR3 nucleotides are TGTGCCTGGAGTGTACAAAAATCTGGAAACACCATATATTTT. It yields the protein CAWSVQKSGNTIYF.